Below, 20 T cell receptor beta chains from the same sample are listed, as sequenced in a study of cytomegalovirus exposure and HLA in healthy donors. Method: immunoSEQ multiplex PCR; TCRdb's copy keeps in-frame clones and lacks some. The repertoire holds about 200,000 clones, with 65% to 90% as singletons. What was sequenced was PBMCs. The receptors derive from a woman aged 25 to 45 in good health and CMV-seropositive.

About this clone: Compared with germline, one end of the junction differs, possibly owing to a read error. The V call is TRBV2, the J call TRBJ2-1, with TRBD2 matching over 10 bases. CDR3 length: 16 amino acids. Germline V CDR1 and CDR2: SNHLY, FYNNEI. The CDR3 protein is CASSEAGGSSYNEQFF. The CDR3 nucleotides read TGTGCCAGCAGCGAAGCGGGAGGGAGCTCCTACAATGAGCAGTTCTTC.

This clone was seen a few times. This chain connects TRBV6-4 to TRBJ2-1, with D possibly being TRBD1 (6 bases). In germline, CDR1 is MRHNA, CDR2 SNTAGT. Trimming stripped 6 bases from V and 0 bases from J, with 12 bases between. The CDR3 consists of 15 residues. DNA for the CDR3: TGTGCCAGCAGACCAGAGGACAGCTCCTACAATGAGCAGTTCTTC. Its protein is CASRPEDSSYNEQFF.

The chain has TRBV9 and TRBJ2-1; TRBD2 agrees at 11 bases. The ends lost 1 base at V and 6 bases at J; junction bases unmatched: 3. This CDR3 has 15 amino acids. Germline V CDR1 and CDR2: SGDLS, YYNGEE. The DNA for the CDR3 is TGTGCCAGCAGCGTAATAGCGGGAGGGACCAATGAGCAGTTCTTC. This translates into CASSVIAGGTNEQFF.

The CDR3 loop is CASSLDPVSGLDEQFF. CDR3 sequence (DNA): TGTGCCAGCAGCTTAGATCCGGTTAGCGGCTTAGATGAGCAGTTCTTC. This chain uses TRBV11-3 with TRBJ2-1, with TRBD2 as a possible D gene (6 bases). The CDR3 totals 16 residues. Germline assignment: CDR1 SGHNT and CDR2 YENEEA. The germline V and J ends were trimmed by 0 bases and 8 bases, with 17 bases remaining between them.

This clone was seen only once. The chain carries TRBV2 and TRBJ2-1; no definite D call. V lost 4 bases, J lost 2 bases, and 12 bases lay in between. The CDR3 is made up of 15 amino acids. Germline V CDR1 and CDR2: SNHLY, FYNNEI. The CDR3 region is CASSANGWAYNEQFF. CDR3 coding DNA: TGTGCCAGCAGTGCGAACGGGTGGGCCTACAATGAGCAGTTCTTC.

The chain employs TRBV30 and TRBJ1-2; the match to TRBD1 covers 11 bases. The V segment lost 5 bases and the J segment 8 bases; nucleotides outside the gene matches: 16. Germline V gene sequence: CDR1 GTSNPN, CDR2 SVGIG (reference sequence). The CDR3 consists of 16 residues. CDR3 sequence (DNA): TGTGCCTGGGGGACCGGGACAGGGGGACGGTTTGAGGGCTACACCTTC. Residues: CAWGTGTGGRFEGYTF.

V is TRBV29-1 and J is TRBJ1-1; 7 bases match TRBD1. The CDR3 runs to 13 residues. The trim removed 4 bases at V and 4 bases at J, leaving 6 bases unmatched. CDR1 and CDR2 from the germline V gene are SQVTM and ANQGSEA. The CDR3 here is CSVVPGQPTEAFF. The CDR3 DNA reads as TGCAGCGTTGTACCGGGACAGCCCACTGAAGCTTTCTTT. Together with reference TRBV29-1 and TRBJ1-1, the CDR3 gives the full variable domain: SAVISQKPSRDICQRGTSLTIQCQVDSQVTMMFWYRQQPGQSLTLIATANQGSEATYESGFVIDKFPISRPNLTFSTLTVSNMSPEDSSIYLCSVVPGQPTEAFFGQGTRLTVV.

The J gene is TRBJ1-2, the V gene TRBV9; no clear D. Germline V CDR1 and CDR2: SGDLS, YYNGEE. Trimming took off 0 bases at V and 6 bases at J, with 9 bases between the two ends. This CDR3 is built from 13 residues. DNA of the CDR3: TGTGCCAGCAGCGTAGGACTTAAGGATGGCTACACCTTC. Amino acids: CASSVGLKDGYTF.

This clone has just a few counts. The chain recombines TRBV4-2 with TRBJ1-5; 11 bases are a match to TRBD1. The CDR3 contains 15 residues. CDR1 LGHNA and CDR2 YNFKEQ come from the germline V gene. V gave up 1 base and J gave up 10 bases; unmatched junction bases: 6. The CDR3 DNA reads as TGTGCCAGCAGCCAAGTAGGACAGGGGGCCCTTCCCCAGCATTTT. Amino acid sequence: CASSQVGQGALPQHF.

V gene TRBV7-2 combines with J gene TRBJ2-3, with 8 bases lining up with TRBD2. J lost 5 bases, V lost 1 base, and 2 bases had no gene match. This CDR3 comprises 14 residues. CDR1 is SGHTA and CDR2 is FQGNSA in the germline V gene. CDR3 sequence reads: CASSLGLAGDTQYF. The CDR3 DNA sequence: TGTGCCAGCAGCTTAGGGCTAGCGGGAGATACGCAGTATTTT.

CDR3 DNA: TGTGCCAGCTCGCCAGGACAGGGGGCTCCGGCCACCTTC. This codes for CASSPGQGAPATF. The chain has TRBV18 and TRBJ1-2; 11 positions match TRBD1. CDR1 is KGHSH, CDR2 LQKENI, per germline. Losses at the gene ends were 6 bases for V and 13 bases for J; bases not matched to a gene: 10. The CDR3 is 13 residues long.

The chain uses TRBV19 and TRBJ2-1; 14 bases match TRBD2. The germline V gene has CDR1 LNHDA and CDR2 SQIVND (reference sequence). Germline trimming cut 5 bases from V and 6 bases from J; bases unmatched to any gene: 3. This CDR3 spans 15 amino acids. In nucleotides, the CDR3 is TGTGCCAGTAGTTCGGGACTAGCGGGAGTCAATGAGCAGTTCTTC. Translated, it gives CASSSGLAGVNEQFF.

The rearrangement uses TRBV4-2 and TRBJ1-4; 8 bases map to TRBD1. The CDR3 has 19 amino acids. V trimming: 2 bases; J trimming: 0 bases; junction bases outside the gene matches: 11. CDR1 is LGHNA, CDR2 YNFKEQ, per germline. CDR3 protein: CASSQPTGEVGPTNEKLFF. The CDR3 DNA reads TGTGCCAGCAGCCAACCGACAGGGGAGGTTGGGCCAACTAATGAAAAACTGTTTTTT.

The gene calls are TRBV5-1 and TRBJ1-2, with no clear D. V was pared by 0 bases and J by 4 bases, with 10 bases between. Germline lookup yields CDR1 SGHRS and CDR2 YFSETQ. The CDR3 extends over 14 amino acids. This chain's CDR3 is CASSLERAGYGYTF. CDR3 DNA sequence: TGCGCCAGCAGCTTGGAGCGTGCGGGCTATGGCTACACCTTC.

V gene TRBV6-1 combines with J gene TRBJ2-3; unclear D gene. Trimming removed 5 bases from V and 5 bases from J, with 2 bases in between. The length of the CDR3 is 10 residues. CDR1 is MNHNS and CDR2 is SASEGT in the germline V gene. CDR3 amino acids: CASSQDTQYF. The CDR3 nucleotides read TGTGCCAGCAGTCAAGATACGCAGTATTTT.

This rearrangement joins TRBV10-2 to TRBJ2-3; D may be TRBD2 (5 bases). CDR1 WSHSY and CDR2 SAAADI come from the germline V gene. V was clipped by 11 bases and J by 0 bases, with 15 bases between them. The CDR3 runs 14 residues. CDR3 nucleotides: TGCGCCTCTTTGGGCGGACTGAGCACAGATACGCAGTATTTT. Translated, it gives CASLGGLSTDTQYF.

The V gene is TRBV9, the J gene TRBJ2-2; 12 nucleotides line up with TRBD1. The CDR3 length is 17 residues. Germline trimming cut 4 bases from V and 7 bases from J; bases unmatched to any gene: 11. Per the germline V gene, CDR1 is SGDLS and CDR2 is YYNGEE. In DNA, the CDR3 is TGTGCCAGCAGCAAGCAACCGGGACAGGGGGCTTTCGGGGAGCTGTTTTTT. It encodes CASSKQPGQGAFGELFF. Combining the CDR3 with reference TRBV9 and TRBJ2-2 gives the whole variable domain DSGVTQTPKHLITATGQRVTLRCSPRSGDLSVYWYQQSLDQGLQFLIQYYNGEERAKGNILERFSAQQFPDLHSELNLSSLELGDSALYFCASSKQPGQGAFGELFFGEGSRLTVL.

CDR3 nucleotide sequence: TGTGCCAGCAGCCAGGGCAGGAGGAGCCCTAATGAAAAACTGTTTTTT. It codes for CASSQGRRSPNEKLFF. The J gene is TRBJ1-4, the V gene TRBV14, with no clear D. The CDR3 spans 16 residues. CDR1 and CDR2 (germline): SGHDN, FVKESK. Trimming stripped 3 bases from V and 3 bases from J, with 14 bases between.

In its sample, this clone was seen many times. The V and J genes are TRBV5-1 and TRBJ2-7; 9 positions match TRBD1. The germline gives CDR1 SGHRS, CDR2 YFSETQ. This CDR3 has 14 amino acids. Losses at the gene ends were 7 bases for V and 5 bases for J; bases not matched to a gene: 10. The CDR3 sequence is CASGLRDRDNEQYF. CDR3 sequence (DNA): TGCGCCAGCGGACTACGGGACAGGGACAACGAGCAGTACTTC.

CDR3 in amino acids: CASSVGAPAVEQYF. The CDR3 region has the DNA TGTGCCAGCAGCGTAGGAGCCCCAGCGGTTGAGCAGTACTTC. This chain joins TRBV9 and TRBJ2-7, with a tentative D call TRBD2 (5 bases). This CDR3 has 14 amino acids. The germline V gene has CDR1 SGDLS and CDR2 YYNGEE. V was clipped by 0 bases and J by 7 bases, with 14 bases between them.